The 18 T cell receptor beta chains presented below share a single source sample, sequenced in a study of OX40 agonist ivuxolimab in advanced cancers. TCRdb's table, derived via immunoSEQ multiplex PCR, lists solely in-frame clones and lacks some. The table shows some 150,000 clones, with 90% occurring only once. The sample was CD4+ or CD8+ T cells sorted from blood, taken in a trial of the OX40 agonist ivuxolimab. These receptors all come from an adult with an advanced solid tumor such as melanoma, head and neck, liver or kidney cancer.

The chain combines TRBV7-2 with TRBJ1-1; D gene uncertain. The ends were cut back, 1 base at V and 1 base at J, with 4 bases in the middle. Per the germline V gene, CDR1 is SGHTA and CDR2 is FQGNSA. The CDR3 is 13 residues long. The CDR3 DNA follows: TGTGCCAGCAGCTTAGACAGGAACACTGAAGCTTTCTTT. This translates into CASSLDRNTEAFF.

V and J are TRBV7-6 and TRBJ2-7; D call uncertain. Germline values: CDR1 SGHVS, CDR2 FNYEAQ. The CDR3 extends over 13 amino acids. V gave up 4 bases and J gave up 3 bases, with 10 bases separating them. Here the CDR3 reads CASSSLARYEQYF. CDR3 DNA sequence: TGTGCCAGCAGCTCCTTAGCCCGCTACGAGCAGTACTTC.

This clone was picked up a small number of times. V gene TRBV12-5 combines with J gene TRBJ1-1; unclear D gene. Trimming took 2 bases from V and 5 from J, leaving 6 bases between them. The germline gives CDR1 LGHNT, CDR2 FRNRAP. This CDR3 has 12 amino acids. CDR3 nucleotides: TGTGCTAGTGGTTTGACCGGGACTGAAGCTTTCTTT. This gives the protein CASGLTGTEAFF.

The DNA for the CDR3 is TGTGCCAGTAGTGCCAGACCCCCAGCTTTACAGGGGGGAACAGATACGCAGTATTTT. Translated, it gives CASSARPPALQGGTDTQYF. V gene TRBV19 combines with J gene TRBJ2-3; 8 nucleotides match TRBD1. Germline-derived CDR1 and CDR2 are LNHDA and SQIVND (reference sequence). V was pared by 5 bases and J by 3 bases, with 19 bases of the junction left unmatched. This CDR3 has 19 amino acids.

V is TRBV7-2 and J is TRBJ2-1; D uncertain. V was clipped by 2 bases and J by 0 bases, with 11 bases between them. In germline, CDR1 is SGHTA, CDR2 FQGNSA. This CDR3 is 16 amino acids long. The CDR3 loop is CASSLQPAYSYNEQFF. DNA for the CDR3: TGTGCCAGCAGCTTACAGCCAGCCTACTCCTACAATGAGCAGTTCTTC.

This chain uses TRBV19 with TRBJ2-1, with D possibly being TRBD2 (6 bases). CDR1 and CDR2 from the germline V gene are LNHDA and SQIVND (reference sequence). The CDR3 is 15 amino acids. V was pared by 4 bases and J by 8 bases, with 18 bases between. The CDR3 loop is CASSTALPPGDEQFF. The CDR3 DNA is TGTGCCAGTAGTACCGCTCTTCCACCGGGAGATGAGCAGTTCTTC.

In its sample, this clone was seen once. The V gene is TRBV4-1, the J gene TRBJ2-4; D might be TRBD2 (5 bases). Germline assignment: CDR1 MGHRA and CDR2 YSYEKL. V gave up 4 bases and J gave up 10 bases, with 14 bases separating them. CDR3 length: 13 residues. The DNA of the CDR3 is TGCGCCAGCAGCCCACGACGAGCGGATATTCAGTACTTC. It translates to CASSPRRADIQYF.

This clone was counted a single time. An end of the junction does not agree with germline; a read error may underlie this. The J gene is TRBJ1-5, the V gene TRBV28, with 10 bases that match TRBD1. The CDR3 extends over 16 amino acids. CDR1 is MDHEN and CDR2 is SYDVKM in the germline V gene. The CDR3 coding sequence is TGTGCCAGCCGTTTAGACAGGGGGCGAAGCAATCAGCCCCAGCATTTT. Amino acids: CASRLDRGRSNQPQHF.

V usage is TRBV5-1 and J usage is TRBJ1-1, with D maybe TRBD1 (6 bases). V dropped 4 bases and J dropped 1 base, with 11 bases sitting between them. CDR3 length equals 14 residues. From germline, CDR1 is SGHRS and CDR2 YFSETQ. CDR3 loop: CASSTLDRNTEAFF. CDR3 coding DNA: TGCGCCAGCAGCACCCTGGACAGGAACACTGAAGCTTTCTTT.

The chain joins TRBV5-1 to TRBJ2-5, with D perhaps being TRBD1 or TRBD2 (5 bases each). From germline, CDR1 is SGHRS and CDR2 YFSETQ. This CDR3 spans 16 amino acids. Trimming took 1 base from V and 0 from J, leaving 13 bases between them. This CDR3 is CASSLSGARNQETQYF. In nucleotides, the CDR3 is TGCGCCAGCAGCTTGTCCGGGGCTAGGAACCAAGAGACCCAGTACTTC.

This clone has just one count. The rearrangement joins TRBV5-1 to TRBJ2-5; the D gene is possibly TRBD1 (6 bases). The assigned J gene may be wrong: the sequence end matches TRBJ2-7 better. Germline values: CDR1 SGHRS, CDR2 YFSETQ. The CDR3 has 13 amino acids. CDR3: CASSGQYSYEQYF. CDR3 bases: TGCGCCAGCAGCGGACAGTACTCCTACGAGCAGTACTTC.

This chain uses TRBV19 with TRBJ1-5, with D perhaps TRBD1 (5 bases). V was pared by 3 bases and J by 0 bases, with 6 bases between. The CDR3 has 14 amino acids. Germline assignment: CDR1 LNHDA and CDR2 SQIVND (reference sequence). This CDR3 is CASSIGHSNQPQHF. CDR3 DNA: TGTGCCAGTAGTATTGGACATAGCAATCAGCCCCAGCATTTT. Supplemented by reference TRBV19 and TRBJ1-5, the full variable domain reads DGGITQSPKYLFRKEGQNVTLSCEQNLNHDAMYWYRQDPGQGLRLIYYSQIVNDFQKGDIAEGYSVSREKKESFPLTVTSAQKNPTAFYLCASSIGHSNQPQHFGDGTRLSIL.

V gene TRBV19 combines with J gene TRBJ1-2, with D perhaps TRBD1 (5 bases). Germline CDR1 reads LNHDA; CDR2 reads SQIVND (reference sequence). The V end lost 3 bases, the J end lost 6 bases, and 8 bases lay between the germline ends. The CDR3 length is 12 residues. CDR3 sequence (DNA): TGTGCCAGTAGTATGGGGACCCATGGCTACACCTTC. Translation: CASSMGTHGYTF.

This clone was picked up one time. V usage is TRBV5-4 and J usage is TRBJ1-6, with 7 bases lining up with TRBD1. Trimming cost V 5 bases and J 9 bases; bases outside gene matches: 11. Per the germline V gene, CDR1 is SGHNT and CDR2 is YYREEE (reference sequence). The CDR3 loop spans 15 amino acids. CDR3 protein: CASSFRQGSGSPLHF. CDR3 coding DNA: TGTGCCAGCAGTTTCAGACAGGGTAGCGGTTCACCCCTCCACTTT.

V and J are TRBV7-8 and TRBJ1-1; TRBD1 is a possible D gene (5 bases). Germline CDR1 SGHVS, CDR2 FQNEAQ. The CDR3 spans 16 residues. V gave up 6 bases and J gave up 0 bases, with 17 bases separating them. This CDR3 reads CASRSQGNIMNTEAFF. The DNA of the CDR3 is TGTGCCAGCAGGAGTCAGGGTAACATAATGAACACTGAAGCTTTCTTT.

The gene calls are TRBV6-6 and TRBJ1-4; D is unclear. V lost 8 bases, J lost 5 bases, and 21 bases lay in between. Per the germline V gene, CDR1 is MNHNY and CDR2 is SVGAGI (reference sequence). The CDR3 is 16 amino acids. CDR3 sequence (DNA): TGTGCCAGCGAGAAAAGGCGGGATTATATGAATGAAAAACTGTTTTTT. It yields the protein CASEKRRDYMNEKLFF.

The gene calls are TRBV5-1 and TRBJ1-1; no clear D gene. The CDR3 contains 13 residues. The V gene lost 2 bases and the J gene lost 3 bases, with 8 bases spanning the gap. Germline V gene lookup returns CDR1 SGHRS and CDR2 YFSETQ. In nucleotides, the CDR3 is TGCGCCAGCAGCTTAGGGCAGGACACTGAAGCTTTCTTT. Protein product: CASSLGQDTEAFF. Based on the CDR3 plus reference TRBV5-1 and TRBJ1-1, the full variable domain is KAGVTQTPRYLIKTRGQQVTLSCSPISGHRSVSWYQQTPGQGLQFLFEYFSETQRNKGNFPGRFSGRQFSNSRSEMNVSTLELGDSALYLCASSLGQDTEAFFGQGTRLTVV.

The chain carries TRBV13 and TRBJ2-2, with 8 positions matching TRBD2. The CDR3 has 19 residues. The germline V gene has CDR1 PRHDT and CDR2 FYEKMQ (reference sequence). V shed 2 bases and J 4 bases; nucleotides not matched to a gene: 15. CDR3 sequence: CASSLMVLSGSSGTGELFF. DNA of the CDR3: TGTGCCAGCAGCTTAATGGTTCTAAGCGGGAGCTCCGGCACCGGGGAGCTGTTTTTT.